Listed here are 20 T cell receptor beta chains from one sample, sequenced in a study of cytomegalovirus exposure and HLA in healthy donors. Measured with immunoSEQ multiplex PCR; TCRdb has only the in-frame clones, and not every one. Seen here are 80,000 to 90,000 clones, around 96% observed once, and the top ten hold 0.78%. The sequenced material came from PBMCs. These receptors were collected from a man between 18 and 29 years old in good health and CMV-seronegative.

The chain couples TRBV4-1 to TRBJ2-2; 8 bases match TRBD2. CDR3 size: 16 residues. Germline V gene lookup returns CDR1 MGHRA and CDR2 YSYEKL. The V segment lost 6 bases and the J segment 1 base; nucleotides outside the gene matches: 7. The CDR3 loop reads CASRGLAGLNTGELFF. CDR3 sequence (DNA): TGCGCCAGCAGAGGTTTAGCGGGGTTGAACACCGGGGAGCTGTTTTTT.

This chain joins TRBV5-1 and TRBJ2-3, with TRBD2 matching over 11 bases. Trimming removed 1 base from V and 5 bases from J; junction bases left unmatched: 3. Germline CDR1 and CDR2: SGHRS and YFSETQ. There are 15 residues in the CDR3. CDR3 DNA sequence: TGCGCCAGCAGCTTGACTAGCGGGAGTGAAGATACGCAGTATTTT. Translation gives CASSLTSGSEDTQYF.

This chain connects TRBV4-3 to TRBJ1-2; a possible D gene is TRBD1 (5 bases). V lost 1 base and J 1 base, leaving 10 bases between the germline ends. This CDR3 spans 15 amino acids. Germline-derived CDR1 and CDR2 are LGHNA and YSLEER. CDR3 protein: CASSQVAGLNYGYTF. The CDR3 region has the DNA TGCGCCAGCAGCCAAGTGGCAGGGCTTAACTATGGCTACACCTTC.

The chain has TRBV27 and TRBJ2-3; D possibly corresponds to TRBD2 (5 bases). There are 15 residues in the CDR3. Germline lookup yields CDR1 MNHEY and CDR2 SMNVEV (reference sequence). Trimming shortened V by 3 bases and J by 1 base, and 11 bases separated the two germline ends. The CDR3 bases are TGTGCCAGCAGTTTTATTCTGGGAGGCACAGATACGCAGTATTTT. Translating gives CASSFILGGTDTQYF.

CDR3: CASSPLGLAGADTQYF. As DNA, the CDR3 is TGCGCCAGCAGCCCCCTTGGGCTAGCGGGAGCAGATACGCAGTATTTT. The chain is built from TRBV4-1 and TRBJ2-3; 10 bases map to TRBD2. The CDR3 sequence is 16 residues long. Trimming at V came to 4 bases and at J to 4 bases, leaving 8 bases not matched to a gene. In germline, CDR1 is MGHRA, CDR2 YSYEKL.

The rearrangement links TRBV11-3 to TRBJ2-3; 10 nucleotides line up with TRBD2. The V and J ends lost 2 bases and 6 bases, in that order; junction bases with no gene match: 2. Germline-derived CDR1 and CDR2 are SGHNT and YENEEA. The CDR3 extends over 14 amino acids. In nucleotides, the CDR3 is TGTGCCAGCAGCTTACGGACTAGCGGCGATACGCAGTATTTT. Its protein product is CASSLRTSGDTQYF.

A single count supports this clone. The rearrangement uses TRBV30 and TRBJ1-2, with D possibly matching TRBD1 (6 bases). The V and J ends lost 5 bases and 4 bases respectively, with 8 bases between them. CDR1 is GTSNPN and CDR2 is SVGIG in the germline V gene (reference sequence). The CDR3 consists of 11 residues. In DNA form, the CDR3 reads TGTGCCTGGGGCAGGGGCTATGGCTACACCTTC. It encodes CAWGRGYGYTF.

CDR3 in amino acids: CASSARDSSFGYTF. CDR3 DNA: TGTGCCAGCAGTGCCAGGGACAGCTCTTTCGGCTACACCTTC. The genes are TRBV27 and TRBJ1-2, with 7 bases matching TRBD1. The germline V gene has CDR1 MNHEY and CDR2 SMNVEV (reference sequence). This CDR3 is built from 14 residues. The V and J ends lost 5 bases and 8 bases, in that order; junction bases with no gene match: 11.

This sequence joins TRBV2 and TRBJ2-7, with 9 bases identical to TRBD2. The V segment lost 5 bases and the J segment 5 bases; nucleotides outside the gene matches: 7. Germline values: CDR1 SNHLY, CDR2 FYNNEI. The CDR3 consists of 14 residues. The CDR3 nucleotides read TGTGCCAGCAGTTGGACTAGCGCGCTTAACGAGCAGTACTTC. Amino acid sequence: CASSWTSALNEQYF.

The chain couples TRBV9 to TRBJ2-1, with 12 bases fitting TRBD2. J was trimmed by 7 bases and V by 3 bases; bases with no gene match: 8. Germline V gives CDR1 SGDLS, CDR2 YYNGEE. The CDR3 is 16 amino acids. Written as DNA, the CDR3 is TGTGCCAGCAGCGCCCGACTAGCGGGGGCCCCGAATGAGCAGTTCTTC. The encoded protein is CASSARLAGAPNEQFF. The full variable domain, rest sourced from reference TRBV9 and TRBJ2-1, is DSGVTQTPKHLITATGQRVTLRCSPRSGDLSVYWYQQSLDQGLQFLIQYYNGEERAKGNILERFSAQQFPDLHSELNLSSLELGDSALYFCASSARLAGAPNEQFFGPGTRLTVL.

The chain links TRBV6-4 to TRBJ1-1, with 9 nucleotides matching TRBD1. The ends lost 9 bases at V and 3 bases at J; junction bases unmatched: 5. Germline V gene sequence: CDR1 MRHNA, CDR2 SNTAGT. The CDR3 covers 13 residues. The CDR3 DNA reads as TGTGCCAGAGAACAGGGGGCCGACACTGAAGCTTTCTTT. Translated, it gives CAREQGADTEAFF.

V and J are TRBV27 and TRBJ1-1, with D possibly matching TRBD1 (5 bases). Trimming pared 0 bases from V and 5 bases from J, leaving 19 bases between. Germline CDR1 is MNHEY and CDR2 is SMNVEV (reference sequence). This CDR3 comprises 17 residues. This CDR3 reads CASSLSGPRDSGTEAFF. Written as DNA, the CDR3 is TGTGCCAGCAGTTTATCGGGACCGAGGGACTCGGGGACTGAAGCTTTCTTT.

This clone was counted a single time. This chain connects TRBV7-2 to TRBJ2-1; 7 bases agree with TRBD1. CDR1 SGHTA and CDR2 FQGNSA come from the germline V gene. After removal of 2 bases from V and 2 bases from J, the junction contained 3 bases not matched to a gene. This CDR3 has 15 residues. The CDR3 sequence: CASSLLQGAYNEQFF. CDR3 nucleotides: TGTGCCAGCAGCTTATTGCAGGGGGCCTACAATGAGCAGTTCTTC. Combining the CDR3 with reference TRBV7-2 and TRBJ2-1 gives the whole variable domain GAGVSQSPSNKVTEKGKDVELRCDPISGHTALYWYRQSLGQGLEFLIYFQGNSAPDKSGLPSDRFSAERTGGSVSTLTIQRTQQEDSAVYLCASSLLQGAYNEQFFGPGTRLTVL.

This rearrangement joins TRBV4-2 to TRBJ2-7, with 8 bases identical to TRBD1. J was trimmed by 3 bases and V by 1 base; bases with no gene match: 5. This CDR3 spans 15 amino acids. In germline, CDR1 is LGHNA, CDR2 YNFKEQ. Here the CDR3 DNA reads TGTGCCAGCAGCCAAGCCCCGACAGGGGTCTACGAGCAGTACTTC. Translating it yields CASSQAPTGVYEQYF.

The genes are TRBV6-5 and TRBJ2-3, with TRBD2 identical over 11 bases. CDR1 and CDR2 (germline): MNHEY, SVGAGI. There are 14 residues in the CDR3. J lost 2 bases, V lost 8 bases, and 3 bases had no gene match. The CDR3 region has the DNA TGTGCCAGCGGGACTAGCGGACCCACAGATACGCAGTATTTT. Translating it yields CASGTSGPTDTQYF.

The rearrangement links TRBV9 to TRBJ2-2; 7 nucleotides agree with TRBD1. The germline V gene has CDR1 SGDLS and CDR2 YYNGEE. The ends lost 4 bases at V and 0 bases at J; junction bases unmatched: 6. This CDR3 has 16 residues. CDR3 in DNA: TGTGCCAGCAGCCCCAAGGGGGCGTCGAACACCGGGGAGCTGTTTTTT. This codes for CASSPKGASNTGELFF.

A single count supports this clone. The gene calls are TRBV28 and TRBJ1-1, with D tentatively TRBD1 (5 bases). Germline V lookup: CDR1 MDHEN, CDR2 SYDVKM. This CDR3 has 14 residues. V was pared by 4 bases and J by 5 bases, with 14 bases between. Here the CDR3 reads CASSSPGSRTEAFF. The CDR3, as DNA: TGTGCCAGCAGTTCCCCAGGGTCTCGGACTGAAGCTTTCTTT.

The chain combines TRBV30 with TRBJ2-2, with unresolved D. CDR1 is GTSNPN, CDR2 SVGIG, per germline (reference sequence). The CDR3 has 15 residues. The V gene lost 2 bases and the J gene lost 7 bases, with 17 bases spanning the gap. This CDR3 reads CAWSRRGVMGGELFF. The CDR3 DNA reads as TGTGCCTGGAGTCGGAGAGGTGTTATGGGCGGGGAGCTGTTTTTT. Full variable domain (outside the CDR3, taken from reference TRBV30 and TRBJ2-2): SQTIHQWPATLVQPVGSPLSLECTVEGTSNPNLYWYRQAAGRGLQLLFYSVGIGQISSEVPQNLSASRPQDRQFILSSKKLLLSDSGFYLCAWSRRGVMGGELFFGEGSRLTVL.

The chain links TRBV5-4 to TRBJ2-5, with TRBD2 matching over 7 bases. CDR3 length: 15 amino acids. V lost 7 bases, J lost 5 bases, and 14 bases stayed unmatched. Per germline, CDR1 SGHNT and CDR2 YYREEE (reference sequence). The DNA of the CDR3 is TGTGCCAGCGCCGGTGGAGGGGAGGGCCGGGAGACCCAGTACTTC. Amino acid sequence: CASAGGGEGRETQYF. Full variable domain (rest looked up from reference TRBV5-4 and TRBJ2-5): ETGVTQSPTHLIKTRGQQVTLRCSSQSGHNTVSWYQQALGQGPQFIFQYYREEENGRGNFPPRFSGLQFPNYSSELNVNALELDDSALYLCASAGGGEGRETQYFGPGTRLLVL.

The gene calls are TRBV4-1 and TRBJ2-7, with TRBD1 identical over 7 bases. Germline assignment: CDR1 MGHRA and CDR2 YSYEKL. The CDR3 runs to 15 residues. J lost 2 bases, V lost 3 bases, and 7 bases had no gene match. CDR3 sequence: CASSQIQGSTYEQYF. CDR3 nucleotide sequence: TGCGCCAGCAGCCAGATACAGGGGAGTACCTACGAGCAGTACTTC.